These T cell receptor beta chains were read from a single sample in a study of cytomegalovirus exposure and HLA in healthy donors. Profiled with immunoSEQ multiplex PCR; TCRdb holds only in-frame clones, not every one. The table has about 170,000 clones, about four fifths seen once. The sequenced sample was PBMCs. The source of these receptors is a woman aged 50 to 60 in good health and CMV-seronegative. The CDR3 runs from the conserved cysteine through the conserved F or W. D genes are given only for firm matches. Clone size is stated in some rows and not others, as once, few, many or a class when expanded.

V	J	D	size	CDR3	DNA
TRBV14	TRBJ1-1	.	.	CASSPTGIAEAFF	TGTGCCAGCAGCCCGACAGGTATCGCTGAAGCTTTCTTT
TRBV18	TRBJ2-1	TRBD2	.	CASSPTSGNYNEQFF	TGTGCCAGCTCACCTACTAGCGGGAACTACAATGAGCAGTTCTTC
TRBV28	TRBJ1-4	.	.	CASSLVGATNEKLFF	TGTGCCAGCAGTTTGGTCGGTGCAACTAATGAAAAACTGTTTTTT
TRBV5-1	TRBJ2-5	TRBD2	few	CASSNGLDGETQYF	TGCGCCAGCAGCAACGGACTAGATGGAGAGACCCAGTACTTC
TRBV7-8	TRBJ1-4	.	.	CASSRGGGEKLFF	TGTGCCAGCAGCCGGGGGGGCGGTGAAAAACTGTTTTTT
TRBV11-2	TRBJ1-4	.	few	CASSPSSSRGEKLFF	TGTGCCAGCAGCCCGTCCTCCTCTCGAGGTGAAAAACTGTTTTTT
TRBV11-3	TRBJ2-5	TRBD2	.	CASSLGGLAGTQYF	TGTGCCAGCAGCTTAGGGGGACTAGCGGGAACCCAGTACTTC
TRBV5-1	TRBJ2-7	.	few	CASSPNGGEQYF	TGCGCCAGCAGTCCGAATGGGGGGGAGCAGTACTTC
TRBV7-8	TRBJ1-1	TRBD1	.	CASSLVTGGITEAFF	TGTGCCAGCAGCTTAGTGACAGGGGGAATCACTGAAGCTTTCTTT
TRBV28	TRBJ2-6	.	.	CASSSAGARANVLTF	TGTGCCAGCAGTTCTGCGGGTGCTAGGGCCAACGTCCTGACTTTC